The 6 T cell receptor beta chains listed next were all sequenced from one sample in a study of control samples from healthy donors and cancer patients. The method was immunoSEQ multiplex PCR; TCRdb's version includes in-frame clones alone and lacks a portion of them. The sample has about 190,000 clones; approximately 91% are singletons. The specimen sequenced was blood. These TCRs come from a man aged 25-40 years in good health.

The chain joins TRBV19 to TRBJ1-4; D is unclear. The ends were cut back, 5 bases at V and 8 bases at J, with 15 bases in the middle. The CDR3 has 14 residues. Germline V gene data show CDR1 as LNHDA and CDR2 as SQIVND (reference sequence). For the CDR3, the DNA is TGTGCCAGTAGTCCGTCCCCGGCGAAGGAAAAACTGTTTTTT. This encodes CASSPSPAKEKLFF.

This chain links TRBV27 with TRBJ1-5; D call uncertain. In germline, CDR1 is MNHEY, CDR2 SMNVEV (reference sequence). The CDR3 loop spans 14 amino acids. The V end was cut by 5 bases, the J end by 2 bases, with 10 bases between. CDR3 nucleotide sequence: TGTGCCAGCAGTGTGGGTAGGGGCAATCAGCCCCAGCATTTT. As protein: CASSVGRGNQPQHF.

The chain combines TRBV29-1 with TRBJ1-2; D uncertain. Trimming shortened V by 2 bases and J by 8 bases, and 18 bases separated the two germline ends. Germline assignment: CDR1 SQVTM and CDR2 ANQGSEA. The CDR3 contains 14 residues. CDR3 sequence (DNA): TGCAGCGTTGAATCCCGGCAGAAGGTGAGAGGCTACACCTTC. Its protein is CSVESRQKVRGYTF.

V usage is TRBV2 and J usage is TRBJ1-2; D perhaps matches TRBD1 (5 bases). CDR1 SNHLY and CDR2 FYNNEI come from the germline V gene. Trimming shortened V by 5 bases and J by 3 bases, and 10 bases separated the two germline ends. There are 13 residues in the CDR3. The DNA for the CDR3 is TGTGCCAGCAGTCGGACATCCGACTATGGCTACACCTTC. Amino acids: CASSRTSDYGYTF.

To note about this clone: The sample carries other DNA sequences with the same CDR3. Here the CDR3 DNA reads TGTGCCAGCAGTTTAACAGCGAACACTGAAGCTTTCTTT. It specifies CASSLTANTEAFF. The genes are TRBV27 and TRBJ1-1, with D hard to call. The CDR3 extends over 13 amino acids. V was pared by 2 bases and J by 1 base, with 5 bases between. Per the germline V gene, CDR1 is MNHEY and CDR2 is SMNVEV (reference sequence).

V is TRBV10-1 and J is TRBJ2-3; TRBD2 matches at 11 bases. The CDR3 sequence is 15 residues long. Losses at the gene ends were 6 bases for V and 1 base for J; bases not matched to a gene: 3. Germline lookup yields CDR1 WNHNN and CDR2 SYGVQD (reference sequence). The CDR3: CASSPGLAGTDTQYF. The CDR3 DNA is TGCGCCAGCAGCCCGGGACTAGCGGGCACAGATACGCAGTATTTT.